The entry below gives a single T cell receptor (beta chain) sequence along with its context. Its specificity is unknown. This entry comes from a study of beta chain features in type 1 diabetes. Study background: Age and gender were similar between patients and healthy donors, as were cell yields. General study results and limits: Whether HLA type influences TCRB rearrangement remained unresolved here.

Germline CDR1 SGDLS, CDR2 YYNGEE. The CDR3 runs 16 residues. Trimming shortened V by 1 base and J by 0 bases, and 11 bases separated the two germline ends. The investigators reverse transcribed all of the isolated RNA, so they sequenced expressed TCRB transcripts. Libraries were prepared by immunoSEQ multiplex PCR; TCRdb keeps only in-frame clonotypes and omits some of them. In the table there are a few hundred thousand clones, approximately 15% of which are singletons. By way of CD45RO/CCR7/CD25/CD127/CD95/CD27, the CD4+ regulatory, stem cell-like memory, central memory and naive cells were sorted. Sequenced: central memory CD4+ T cells from blood. The sequence was collected from a young man in good health. The rearrangement uses TRBV9 and TRBJ1-3; D gene ambiguous. CDR3 sequence reads: CASSVSVAPSGNTIYF. The CDR3 coding sequence is TGTGCCAGCAGCGTATCCGTGGCCCCCTCTGGAAACACCATATATTTT.